The clone carrying this TCR beta chain was recorded once. Its antigen is not identified. Using immunoSEQ multiplex PCR, the repertoire was profiled, and TCRdb retains in-frame clones only, with some absent. The sample has about 91,000 clones, around 90% seen once. These data come from a study of OX40 agonist ivuxolimab in advanced cancers. Study details: Each patient was given ivuxolimab into a vein every 2 weeks, at 0.01 to 10 mg/kg. Treatment received earlier with anti-PD-1, anti-PD-L1 or anti-CTLA-4 agents was allowed, and less than 45% had some. Overall study findings and caveats: Antigens targeted by the expanded peripheral T cells were not determined. Nonresponders included some who also had low normalized T-cell clonal expansion.

The source was CD4+ or CD8+ T cells sorted from blood, collected in a trial of the OX40 agonist ivuxolimab. This TCR derives from an adult with an advanced solid tumor such as melanoma, head and neck, liver or kidney cancer.

The CDR3 DNA reads as TGTGCCAGCAGCTTGTCCCGGTTTAATCAGCCCCAGCATTTT. The encoded protein is CASSLSRFNQPQHF. The chain carries TRBV5-6 and TRBJ1-5; D gene unclear. CDR3 length equals 14 residues. Trimming removed 1 base at V and 4 bases at J, with 9 bases between. The germline V gene encodes CDR1 SGHDT and CDR2 YYEEEE. Drawing the rest from reference TRBV5-6 and TRBJ1-5, the complete variable domain is DAGVTQSPTHLIKTRGQQVTLRCSPKSGHDTVSWYQQALGQGPQFIFQYYEEEERQRGNFPDRFSGHQFPNYSSELNVNALLLGDSALYLCASSLSRFNQPQHFGDGTRLSIL.